One and the same sample provided the 26 T cell receptor beta chains below, sequenced in a study of cytomegalovirus exposure and HLA in healthy donors. PCR amplification relied on 60 Vbeta primers (plus 13 Jbeta primers). Some clones are missing from TCRdb's copy, which holds only in-frame ones; the method was immunoSEQ multiplex PCR. The table shows under 200,000 clones, with less than 80% occurring only once. The specimen sequenced was PBMCs. These receptors all come from a man aged 35-49 years in good health and CMV-seronegative.

Comments on this clone: The junction departs from the called germline gene at one end, perhaps through a read error. This chain links TRBV6-5 with TRBJ2-7; tentative D call: TRBD1 (5 bases). CDR3 size: 14 residues. Per the germline V gene, CDR1 is MNHEY and CDR2 is SVGAGI. CDR3 amino acids: CASNQWGFDSSENF. DNA of the CDR3: TGTGCCAGCAACCAATGGGGATTTGACAGCAGCGAGAACTTC.

The chain is built from TRBV2 and TRBJ2-1; the D is unclear. CDR1 and CDR2 from the germline V gene are SNHLY and FYNNEI. Trimming pared 3 bases from V and 2 bases from J, leaving 11 bases between. The CDR3 runs to 15 residues. The CDR3 protein is CASSEVSVAYNEQFF. The CDR3 bases are TGTGCCAGCAGTGAGGTCTCGGTAGCCTACAATGAGCAGTTCTTC.

The chain has TRBV6-1 and TRBJ1-1; tentatively, D is TRBD1 (5 bases). CDR1 and CDR2 from the germline V gene are MNHNS and SASEGT. CDR3 length equals 18 residues. V was shortened by 1 base and J by 6 bases, with 24 bases between the two germline ends. The DNA of the CDR3 is TGTGCCAGCAGTGAAGATTCGCGCCGGGGGGGGGATCGCGCTGAAGCTTTCTTT. Translation: CASSEDSRRGGDRAEAFF.

The chain recombines TRBV19 with TRBJ2-3, with D tentatively TRBD2 (6 bases). The CDR3 is 14 amino acids. Trimming stripped 9 bases from V and 2 bases from J, with 15 bases between. Germline-derived CDR1 and CDR2 are LNHDA and SQIVND (reference sequence). CDR3 in amino acids: CASRPGLNTDTQYF. The CDR3 DNA follows: TGTGCCAGCAGACCGGGACTTAACACAGATACGCAGTATTTT.

This clone was observed a handful of times. The DNA of the CDR3 is TGCGCCAGCAGCCCTCAACAGGGGGCCTCTGGAAACACCATATATTTT. Protein sequence: CASSPQQGASGNTIYF. The chain uses TRBV5-1 and TRBJ1-3; 9 nucleotides match TRBD1. Germline loops: CDR1 SGHRS, CDR2 YFSETQ. The CDR3 has 16 residues. J was trimmed by 0 bases and V by 4 bases; bases with no gene match: 5.

This clone has just a few counts. CDR3 protein: CASEDRSHYEQYF. For the CDR3, the DNA is TGTGCCAGCGAAGACAGATCCCACTACGAGCAGTACTTC. The chain uses TRBV7-2 and TRBJ2-7, with D maybe TRBD1 (5 bases). Germline assignment: CDR1 SGHTA and CDR2 FQGNSA. The CDR3 extends over 13 amino acids. The ends were cut back, 8 bases at V and 3 bases at J, with 14 bases in the middle.

The chain employs TRBV5-5 and TRBJ2-5; D ambiguous. Germline assignment: CDR1 SGHKS and CDR2 YYEKEE (reference sequence). The length of the CDR3 is 14 residues. Between the trimmed V and J ends, which lost 1 base and 4 bases, there was a span of 11 bases. The CDR3 DNA follows: TGTGCCAGCAGCTTGTACCCCTCGAGAGAGACCCAGTACTTC. It codes for CASSLYPSRETQYF.

This clone appeared once. CDR3 sequence: CASISGQAYEQYF. For the CDR3, the DNA is TGCGCCAGCATCAGTGGACAAGCCTACGAGCAGTACTTC. The V gene is TRBV10-1, the J gene TRBJ2-7; D might be TRBD1 (5 bases). Germline V gene data show CDR1 as WNHNN and CDR2 as SYGVQD (reference sequence). V dropped 7 bases and J dropped 2 bases, with 12 bases sitting between them. The CDR3 spans 13 residues.

This sequence joins TRBV4-1 and TRBJ2-7; 9 positions match TRBD1. V gave up 3 bases and J gave up 3 bases; unmatched junction bases: 3. CDR3 size: 14 residues. Germline CDR1 and CDR2: MGHRA and YSYEKL. The CDR3 sequence: CASSQVTGGYEQYF. CDR3 sequence (DNA): TGCGCCAGCAGCCAGGTGACAGGGGGCTACGAGCAGTACTTC.

For the CDR3, the DNA is TGCGCCAGCAGCTCGGGACTAGCGGGCCAAGAGACCCAGTACTTC. It encodes CASSSGLAGQETQYF. The chain joins TRBV5-1 to TRBJ2-5; 12 nucleotides agree with TRBD2. CDR3 length equals 15 residues. The ends lost 3 bases at V and 1 base at J; junction bases unmatched: 1. Germline V gives CDR1 SGHRS, CDR2 YFSETQ. The variable domain in full, with the rest retrieved from reference TRBV5-1 and TRBJ2-5, is KAGVTQTPRYLIKTRGQQVTLSCSPISGHRSVSWYQQTPGQGLQFLFEYFSETQRNKGNFPGRFSGRQFSNSRSEMNVSTLELGDSALYLCASSSGLAGQETQYFGPGTRLLVL.

The genes are TRBV6-5 and TRBJ2-2, with 10 bases lining up with TRBD2. J was trimmed by 2 bases and V by 6 bases; bases with no gene match: 3. This CDR3 has 15 amino acids. Germline CDR1 is MNHEY and CDR2 is SVGAGI. For the CDR3, the DNA is TGTGCCAGCAGCGCACTAGCGGGAAACACCGGGGAGCTGTTTTTT. Its translation: CASSALAGNTGELFF.

The rearrangement uses TRBV5-4 and TRBJ2-4; possible D gene TRBD1, 7 bases. CDR1 and CDR2 (germline): SGHNT, YYREEE (reference sequence). V lost 3 bases and J lost 1, with 11 bases in between. The CDR3 has 15 amino acids. The CDR3 region has the DNA TGTGCCAGCAGCTCCAGGGGGGTGGCCAAAAACATTCAGTACTTC. As protein: CASSSRGVAKNIQYF.

This clone was seen once. V and J are TRBV27 and TRBJ2-5; TRBD2 is a possible D gene (5 bases). The last part of the DNA fits TRBJ2-7 better; the J call may be wrong. The CDR3 sequence is 12 residues long. Germline CDR1 is MNHEY and CDR2 is SMNVEV (reference sequence). DNA for the CDR3: TGTCCCATTAGCGAAAGGTCCTACGAGCAGTACTTC. Translating gives CPISERSYEQYF.

In this sample, this clone turned up a few times. The rearrangement uses TRBV7-2 and TRBJ2-2, with D possibly TRBD1 on 5 matching bases. Trimming cost V 1 base and J 6 bases, with 15 bases left between them. The CDR3 runs to 16 residues. The germline V gene has CDR1 SGHTA and CDR2 FQGNSA. The CDR3 spells CASSLGVARVSGELFF. The CDR3 nucleotides read TGTGCCAGCAGCTTAGGGGTAGCCAGGGTTTCCGGGGAGCTGTTTTTT.

The rearrangement uses TRBV4-2 and TRBJ2-5; tentatively, D is TRBD2 (6 bases). Germline assignment: CDR1 LGHNA and CDR2 YNFKEQ. Trimming left V 4 bases short and J 0 bases short, with 15 bases between. This CDR3 contains 16 residues. CDR3 sequence (DNA): TGTGCCAGCAGCCGATTTAGCGGAGGTGACCAAGAGACCCAGTACTTC. This codes for CASSRFSGGDQETQYF.

The CDR3 DNA reads as TGTGCCAGCAGCCAATCTACAGGGACAGCAGATACGCAGTATTTT. As protein: CASSQSTGTADTQYF. The chain couples TRBV11-3 to TRBJ2-3; 7 bases line up with TRBD1. The germline V gene encodes CDR1 SGHNT and CDR2 YENEEA. V shed 5 bases, J shed 4 bases, and the junction held 9 bases outside the gene matches. The CDR3 covers 15 residues.

The rearrangement uses TRBV10-3 and TRBJ1-4, with D uncertain. Between the trimmed V and J ends, which lost 1 base and 0 bases, there was a span of 15 bases. Per germline, CDR1 ENHRY and CDR2 SYGVKD. The CDR3 has 18 amino acids. The CDR3 is CAISEWPPGFTTNEKLFF. In DNA form, the CDR3 reads TGTGCCATCAGTGAGTGGCCTCCCGGGTTTACAACTAATGAAAAACTGTTTTTT.

V gene TRBV30 combines with J gene TRBJ2-7, with 10 bases aligning to TRBD1. Germline CDR1 is GTSNPN and CDR2 is SVGIG (reference sequence). The CDR3 consists of 14 residues. V lost 2 bases to trimming and J lost 3 bases; unmatched junction nucleotides: 4. As DNA, the CDR3 is TGTGCCTGGAGTAGGACAGGGGGTCGCTACGAGCAGTACTTC. It yields the protein CAWSRTGGRYEQYF.

In regard to this clone: An end of the junction differs from the germline gene, which may be a read error. Other DNA sequences in this sample translate to the same CDR3. J is TRBJ2-3 and V is TRBV7-7; 10 positions agree with TRBD2. There are 16 residues in the CDR3. From germline, CDR1 is SSHAT and CDR2 FNYEAQ (reference sequence). The CDR3 DNA is TGTGCTAGCAGCCCTTCCCAGCGGGAGGGTTTGGATACGCAGTATTTT. This translates into CASSPSQREGLDTQYF.

V gene TRBV5-1 combines with J gene TRBJ2-2; perhaps TRBD2 as D (5 bases). V was trimmed by 4 bases and J by 6 bases, leaving 16 bases between them. CDR1 and CDR2 (germline): SGHRS, YFSETQ. This CDR3 is built from 15 residues. The CDR3 loop is CASSPQFGVPGELFF. The CDR3 DNA follows: TGCGCCAGCAGCCCTCAATTCGGGGTACCCGGGGAGCTGTTTTTT.

The chain joins TRBV6-1 to TRBJ2-5; D may be TRBD2 (5 bases). This CDR3 spans 16 amino acids. CDR1 is MNHNS and CDR2 is SASEGT in the germline V gene. Trimming stripped 0 bases from V and 5 bases from J, with 16 bases between. The CDR3 sequence: CASSEAFGGLGETQYF. CDR3 coding DNA: TGTGCCAGCAGTGAAGCTTTCGGCGGGCTCGGTGAGACCCAGTACTTC.

The chain has TRBV7-2 and TRBJ2-7, with 14 bases matching TRBD2. Trimming removed 1 base from V and 1 base from J; junction bases left unmatched: 6. The germline gives CDR1 SGHTA, CDR2 FQGNSA. The CDR3 totals 18 residues. The CDR3 nucleotides read TGTGCCAGCAGCTTAGTGGGACTAGCGGGAGTAGGGTCCTACGAGCAGTACTTC. This sequence encodes CASSLVGLAGVGSYEQYF. Looking up the rest from reference TRBV7-2 and TRBJ2-7 gives the full variable domain: GAGVSQSPSNKVTEKGKDVELRCDPISGHTALYWYRQSLGQGLEFLIYFQGNSAPDKSGLPSDRFSAERTGGSVSTLTIQRTQQEDSAVYLCASSLVGLAGVGSYEQYFGPGTRLTVT.

This clone occurred once. The same CDR3 is also encoded by other DNA sequences in this sample. The rearrangement links TRBV5-6 to TRBJ1-1; 9 bases align to TRBD1. The CDR3 is 17 residues long. The V gene's germline CDR1 is SGHDT and CDR2 YYEEEE. The V gene end was trimmed by 0 bases and the J gene end by 3 bases; junction bases not matched to a gene: 9. The CDR3 spells CASSLGGDRVLYTEAFF. The CDR3 DNA follows: TGTGCCAGCAGCTTGGGAGGGGACAGGGTTTTGTACACTGAAGCTTTCTTT.

The gene calls are TRBV7-2 and TRBJ2-5; 7 bases map to TRBD2. The CDR3 spans 15 residues. With V trimmed by 11 bases and J by 5 bases, 17 bases remained unmatched. CDR1 is SGHTA and CDR2 is FQGNSA in the germline V gene. In DNA form, the CDR3 reads TGTGCCGCCTCCCTAGCGGCACGTGGGACTGAGACCCAGTACTTC. This gives the protein CAASLAARGTETQYF.

The V and J genes are TRBV4-1 and TRBJ2-5; D is perhaps TRBD1 (5 bases). The CDR3 sequence is 14 residues long. Germline CDR1 and CDR2: MGHRA and YSYEKL. V gave up 1 base and J gave up 1 base, with 7 bases separating them. The CDR3, as DNA: TGCGCCAGCAGCCAAGGACAGAGCCAAGAGACCCAGTACTTC. It codes for CASSQGQSQETQYF.

V usage is TRBV6-6 and J usage is TRBJ2-7; D is possibly TRBD1 (6 bases). Germline V gives CDR1 MNHNY, CDR2 SVGAGI (reference sequence). Trimming took off 0 bases at V and 4 bases at J, with 10 bases between the two ends. This CDR3 is built from 14 residues. The CDR3 spells CASSYSGDKYEQYF. The CDR3, as DNA: TGTGCCAGCAGTTACTCCGGGGACAAATACGAGCAGTACTTC.